What follows describes a single TCR beta chain. As yet, its antigen is unknown. The data are from a study of CD8 T cells in Susac syndrome. Across the study: Patients with Susac syndrome had blood drawn and were at that point therapy-naive, on corticosteroids, or on intravenous immunoglobulin alone. Study results and caveats: Clonal expansion was absent from the CD4+ T cell repertoires in Susac syndrome.

Peripheral blood CD8+ and CD4+ T cells were profiled by TCR beta sequencing. Random hexamers served to reverse transcribe roughly 0.45 to 1 ug RNA. Amplification of TCR beta CDR3 by immunoSEQ multiplex PCR spanned 54 Vbeta and 13 Jbeta. From the immunoSEQ multiplex PCR reads, TCRdb called clonotypes with MiXCR, one entry per CDR3 protein. The table lists about 210,000 distinct CDR3 sequences, 94% of them singletons. Germline values: CDR1 DFQATT, CDR2 SNEGSKA (reference sequence). The CDR3 loop spans 9 amino acids. This TCR was sampled from a human donor with Susac syndrome. The specimen was CD4+ T cells from PBMCs. V usage is TRBV20-1 and J usage is TRBJ2-5; no reliable D call. CDR3 in DNA: TGCATAGGGCAAGAGACCCAGTACTTC. Translating it yields CIGQETQYF.